Described below is a single T cell receptor beta chain sequence and its context. Germline V gives CDR1 SNHLY, CDR2 FYNNEI. The CDR3 extends over 14 amino acids. Between the trimmed V and J ends, which lost 5 bases and 5 bases, there was a span of 12 bases. The record originates from a study of blood T cell repertoires in COVID-19. Across the study: T cells, B-cell-depleted T cells, or PBMCs supplied cDNA or gDNA.

Study processing details: Amplifying reference gene primers gave estimates of nucleated cell counts. Clones were sequenced by immunoSEQ multiplex PCR, and TCRdb holds only the in-frame ones, with some missing. The D gene and trimming were derived from the DNA, and the V and J assignments and clone size from that table. The table records 150,000 to 200,000 clones, 74% of them present only once. Sequencing input: peripheral blood. V gene TRBV2 combines with J gene TRBJ1-4; possibly TRBD1 for D (5 bases). This TCR was recovered from a woman older than 75 with acute or convalescent COVID-19. The CDR3 coding sequence is TGTGCCAGCAGTTCCCGGGGACTCAATGAAAAACTGTTTTTT. Its protein is CASSSRGLNEKLFF.